A selection of T cell receptor beta chains follows, all from one sample in a study of blood T cell repertoires in COVID-19. TCRdb's copy holds only in-frame clones and misses some; the assay was immunoSEQ multiplex PCR. This table holds about 90,000 clones, 80% to 90% found once. The material sequenced was peripheral blood. These receptors all come from an elderly man with acute or convalescent COVID-19. The CDR3 runs from the conserved cysteine through the conserved F or W. A D gene is named only where the DNA matches it firmly. Only part of the rows carry a size: once, few, many, or a class if the clone is expanded.

j_call | clone_size | d_call | v_call | cdr3_aa | cdr3_nt
TRBJ1-1 | . | TRBD1 | TRBV5-1 | CASSLGAGGWLTSEAFF | TGCGCCAGCAGCTTGGGTGCAGGGGGATGGCTAACGTCTGAAGCTTTCTTT
TRBJ1-5 | . | . | TRBV15 | CATSREPDQPQHF | TGTGCCACCAGCAGAGAACCGGATCAGCCCCAGCATTTT
TRBJ2-1 | . | . | TRBV24-1 | CATSDWDSGRNEQFF | TGTGCCACCAGTGATTGGGACTCCGGGAGAAATGAGCAGTTCTTC
TRBJ2-3 | . | TRBD1 | TRBV7-9 | CASGQGTSTDTQYF | TGTGCCAGCGGACAGGGAACTAGCACAGATACGCAGTATTTT
TRBJ2-1 | . | TRBD1 | TRBV11-2 | CASSLAPDRVNEQFF | TGTGCCAGCAGCTTAGCCCCGGACAGGGTCAATGAGCAGTTCTTC
TRBJ2-2 | . | . | TRBV19 | CASGGGNTGELFF | TGTGCCAGCGGGGGAGGGAACACCGGGGAGCTGTTTTTT
TRBJ1-6 | once | TRBD1 | TRBV19 | CASSTGEILHF | TGTGCCAGCTCGACAGGGGAAATACTCCACTTT
TRBJ1-2 | . | . | TRBV6-5 | CASSSPWAGGYTF | TGTGCCAGCAGCTCCCCCTGGGCCGGTGGCTACACCTTC
TRBJ1-2 | . | . | TRBV27 | CASSLSAALGYTF | TGTGCCAGCAGTTTATCGGCGGCGCTCGGCTACACCTTC
TRBJ2-1 | . | TRBD2 | TRBV11-2 | CASTLGLAGDEQFF | TGTGCCAGCACCCTAGGGCTAGCGGGAGACGAGCAGTTCTTC
TRBJ2-2 | . | . | TRBV7-6 | CASSLVPPPGDTGELFF | TGTGCCAGCAGCTTAGTACCCCCCCCCGGGGACACCGGGGAGCTGTTTTTT
TRBJ2-3 | . | . | TRBV5-4 | CASSLDSSTDTQYF | TGTGCCAGCAGCTTGGACTCTAGCACAGATACGCAGTATTTT
TRBJ2-5 | once | . | TRBV20-1 | CSALEGETQYF | TGCAGTGCTTTAGAGGGTGAGACCCAGTACTTC
TRBJ2-2 | . | . | TRBV21-1 | CASSKTPSGEAGEETNTGELFF | TGTGCCAGCAGCAAGACGCCCTCGGGGGAAGCGGGAGAGGAGACGAACACCGGGGAGCTGTTTTTT
TRBJ2-7 | . | . | TRBV20-1 | CSASVPGTPTYEQYF | TGCAGTGCTAGTGTTCCGGGGACACCTACCTACGAGCAGTACTTC
TRBJ2-1 | few | . | TRBV5-4 | CASSLGLSSYNEQFF | TGTGCCAGCAGCTTGGGACTCAGCTCCTACAATGAGCAGTTCTTC
TRBJ2-1 | . | TRBD1 | TRBV24-1 | CATSDPEQGAQLNEQFF | TGTGCCACCAGTGACCCAGAACAGGGGGCGCAGCTCAATGAGCAGTTCTTC
TRBJ2-7 | . | TRBD2 | TRBV11-2 | CASRLAGGNYEQYF | TGTGCCAGCAGATTAGCGGGAGGTAACTACGAGCAGTACTTC
TRBJ1-5 | . | TRBD1 | TRBV6-2/TRBV6-3 | CASSPLGQGNQPQHF | TGTGCCAGCAGCCCCCTGGGACAGGGAAATCAGCCCCAGCATTTT
TRBJ2-7 | few | . | TRBV28 | CASSLPGPYEQYF | TGTGCCAGCAGTTTGCCAGGGCCCTACGAGCAGTACTTC
TRBJ1-4 | . | . | TRBV19 | CASSIEPTPGKLFF | TGTGCCAGTAGTATAGAGCCGACTCCGGGAAAACTGTTTTTT
TRBJ1-1 | . | TRBD1 | TRBV4-3 | CASRPGTGVGNTEAFF | TGCGCCAGCAGACCCGGGACAGGGGTTGGGAACACTGAAGCTTTCTTT
TRBJ1-6 | . | . | TRBV5-1 | CASRRETSPLHF | TGCGCCAGCAGGCGGGAGACTTCACCCCTCCACTTT
TRBJ2-3 | once | TRBD1 | TRBV29-1 | CSGGQGPDTQYF | TGCAGCGGAGGACAGGGCCCAGATACGCAGTATTTT
TRBJ2-5 | . | TRBD2 | TRBV30 | CAWSPHSGRPQETQYF | TGTGCCTGGAGTCCCCATAGCGGGAGGCCCCAAGAGACCCAGTACTTC
TRBJ1-1 | . | . | TRBV19 | CASTYTGGDTEAFF | TGTGCCAGTACCTATACGGGGGGGGACACTGAAGCTTTCTTT
TRBJ2-1 | . | . | TRBV5-1 | CASSLSSTTEQFF | TGCGCCAGCAGCTTGAGTAGTACCACTGAGCAGTTCTTC
TRBJ2-1 | . | . | TRBV15 | CATSRDHQGEQFF | TGTGCCACCAGCAGAGATCACCAGGGTGAGCAGTTCTTC
TRBJ2-7 | . | . | TRBV13 | CASSLQGPEQYF | TGTGCCAGCAGCTTGCAGGGTCCCGAGCAGTACTTC
TRBJ1-2 | . | . | TRBV5-1 | CASSGTSGQVNYGYTF | TGCGCCAGCAGTGGGACCTCGGGACAAGTTAACTATGGCTACACCTTC
TRBJ2-2 | once | . | TRBV5-5 | CASSQIPDTNTGELFF | TGTGCCAGCAGCCAAATCCCGGACACTAACACCGGGGAGCTGTTTTTT
TRBJ1-3 | . | . | TRBV11-2 | CASSLSGNTIYF | TGTGCCAGCAGCCTCTCTGGAAACACCATATATTTT
TRBJ2-1 | . | . | TRBV4-3 | CASSQDLGGMKDEQFF | TGCGCCAGCAGCCAAGATCTAGGCGGGATGAAGGATGAGCAGTTCTTC
TRBJ2-3 | . | . | TRBV6-1 | CASSEFPGTDTQYF | TGTGCCAGCAGTGAATTTCCGGGGACAGATACGCAGTATTTT
TRBJ2-5 | . | TRBD1 | TRBV6-5 | CASSGTGRKETQYF | TGTGCCAGCAGCGGGACAGGGAGGAAAGAGACCCAGTACTTC
TRBJ1-1 | . | TRBD1 | TRBV30 | CAWSVGTGLTEAFF | TGTGCCTGGAGTGTAGGGACAGGTCTGACTGAAGCTTTCTTT
TRBJ2-7 | . | TRBD2 | TRBV5-1 | CASSRAGSYEQYF | TGCGCCAGCAGCCGAGCGGGATCCTACGAGCAGTACTTC
TRBJ2-1 | . | . | TRBV28 | CASSKAGGSYNEQFF | TGTGCCAGCAGCAAAGCGGGCGGCTCCTACAATGAGCAGTTCTTC
TRBJ2-5 | . | . | TRBV7-9 | CASSPNGNQETQYF | TGTGCCAGCAGCCCTAACGGGAATCAAGAGACCCAGTACTTC
TRBJ1-5 | . | TRBD1 | TRBV6-2/TRBV6-3 | CASSRYTGEPQHF | TGTGCCAGCAGTCGTTATACAGGGGAGCCCCAGCATTTT